This is a list of T cell receptor beta chains from one sample in a study of blood T cell repertoires in COVID-19. TCRdb's table, derived via immunoSEQ multiplex PCR, lists solely in-frame clones and lacks some. Of fewer than 350,000 clones in the sample, around 86% are singletons; the top ten hold under 3%. Sequences were obtained from peripheral blood. The receptors were gathered from a woman in her sixties with active or convalescent COVID-19. Both conserved end residues are part of each CDR3. A D gene is named only where the DNA matches it firmly. Rows may omit the clone size; those that give it use once, few, many or a size class.

>TRBV2|.|TRBJ2-2|many
CASSVRQGNTGELFF
TGTGCCAGCAGTGTAAGGCAGGGGAACACCGGGGAGCTGTTTTTT
>TRBV5-4|TRBD1|TRBJ1-2|.
CASSSPGQGWYGYTF
TGTGCCAGCAGCTCACCGGGACAGGGATGGTATGGCTACACCTTC
>TRBV27|TRBD1|TRBJ2-6|.
CASSLGLRQGAYPSGANVLTF
TGTGCCAGCAGTTTGGGTCTAAGACAGGGGGCATACCCCTCTGGGGCCAACGTCCTGACTTTC
>TRBV10-2|.|TRBJ1-1|.
CASSPQAGTEAFF
TGCGCCAGCAGTCCACAAGCGGGCACTGAAGCTTTCTTT
>TRBV11-2|.|TRBJ2-1|.
CASSLERAANEQFF
TGTGCCAGCAGCTTAGAACGAGCGGCCAATGAGCAGTTCTTC
>TRBV6-5|TRBD1|TRBJ1-3|.
CASHRGVGNTIYF
TGTGCCAGCCACAGGGGAGTTGGAAACACCATATATTTT
>TRBV29-1|.|TRBJ1-1|.
CSVEGRLNTEAFF
TGCAGCGTTGAAGGCAGGCTAAACACTGAAGCTTTCTTT
>TRBV7-2|TRBD2|TRBJ2-5|few
CASLKRGGAGETQYF
TGTGCCAGCCTCAAGCGCGGGGGGGCCGGGGAGACCCAGTACTTC
>TRBV6-5|.|TRBJ1-2|few
CAIFGVDYGYTF
TGTGCCATCTTCGGGGTTGACTATGGCTACACCTTC
>TRBV5-1|TRBD1|TRBJ2-4|once
CASSVTGGSDIQYF
TGCGCCAGCAGCGTGACAGGGGGGTCGGACATTCAGTACTTC
>TRBV3-1/TRBV3-2|TRBD2|TRBJ2-1|.
CASSLDPGGGEQFF
TGTGCCAGCAGCCTAGACCCGGGGGGAGGGGAGCAGTTCTTC
>TRBV19|.|TRBJ2-3|.
CASSIGLLSTDTQYF
TGTGCCAGTAGTATCGGACTTCTTAGCACAGATACGCAGTATTTT
>TRBV6-2/TRBV6-3|.|TRBJ2-7|few
CASSYSPKIGAYEQYF
TGTGCCAGCAGTTACTCGCCCAAGATCGGGGCCTACGAGCAGTACTTC
>TRBV10-3|.|TRBJ1-5|.
CAISERQSNQPQHF
TGTGCCATCAGTGAGCGACAGAGCAATCAGCCCCAGCATTTT
>TRBV9|TRBD1|TRBJ1-2|.
CASSVWDRVGYGYTF
TGTGCCAGCAGCGTATGGGACAGGGTAGGTTATGGCTACACCTTC
>TRBV3-1/TRBV3-2|TRBD1|TRBJ1-6|.
CASSRGQGSSPLHF
TGTGCCAGCAGTCGGGGACAGGGAAGTTCACCCCTCCACTTT
>TRBV5-6|.|TRBJ1-2|.
CASSLRDSRILGGYTF
TGTGCCAGCAGCTTGAGGGACTCTAGGATCCTAGGTGGCTACACCTTC
>TRBV5-4|TRBD1|TRBJ2-4|.
CASSLGNRGGNIQYF
TGTGCCAGCAGCTTGGGGAACAGGGGCGGAAACATTCAGTACTTC
>TRBV7-8|.|TRBJ1-1|.
CASSPSTEAFF
TGTGCCAGCAGCCCCAGCACTGAAGCTTTCTTT
>TRBV7-2|TRBD2|TRBJ2-7|.
CASSEDGGGYEQYF
TGTGCCAGCAGCGAGGACGGGGGAGGGTACGAGCAGTACTTC
>TRBV5-4|TRBD1|TRBJ2-7|.
CASSLGQGSYEQYF
TGTGCCAGCAGCTTGGGACAGGGTAGCTACGAGCAGTACTTC
>TRBV6-2/TRBV6-3|.|TRBJ1-3|once
CASSYSISPVTF
TGTGCCAGCAGTTACTCGATTTCGCCGGTTACCTTT
>TRBV3-1/TRBV3-2|.|TRBJ2-1|.
CASSPGETSYNEQFF
TGTGCCAGCAGCCCCGGGGAAACCTCCTACAATGAGCAGTTCTTC
>TRBV4-2|.|TRBJ2-7|once
CASSGGFGYEQYF
TGTGCCAGCAGCGGAGGGTTTGGATACGAGCAGTACTTC
>TRBV9|.|TRBJ2-1|.
CASSVSPGPRGNEQFF
TGTGCCAGCAGCGTGAGCCCGGGCCCCCGGGGCAATGAGCAGTTCTTC
>TRBV9|.|TRBJ2-3|.
CASSVASRSSTDTQYF
TGTGCCAGCAGCGTAGCTAGCCGGTCTAGCACAGATACGCAGTATTTT
>TRBV7-9|.|TRBJ1-4|.
CASRDKYGSNEKLFF
TGTGCCAGCCGAGATAAGTACGGGTCTAATGAAAAACTGTTTTTT
>TRBV18|.|TRBJ1-5|.
CASSPWPDQPQHF
TGTGCCAGCTCACCATGGCCCGATCAGCCCCAGCATTTT
>TRBV5-1|.|TRBJ2-7|once
CASSLGTSSYEQYF
TGCGCCAGCAGCTTGGGGACATCCTCCTACGAGCAGTACTTC
>TRBV9|.|TRBJ2-2|.
CASSPGGYTGELFF
TGTGCCAGCAGCCCCGGCGGGTACACCGGGGAGCTGTTTTTT
>TRBV11-2|.|TRBJ2-3|.
CASSRPPRDTQYF
TGTGCCAGCAGCCGCCCACCGAGGGATACGCAGTATTTT
>TRBV11-2|TRBD2|TRBJ2-7|.
CASRKGLAGGDEQYF
TGTGCCAGCAGAAAAGGGCTAGCGGGGGGCGACGAGCAGTACTTC
>TRBV19|TRBD1|TRBJ1-2|.
CASTGVHGYTF
TGTGCCAGCACAGGGGTTCATGGCTACACCTTC
>TRBV27|.|TRBJ1-1|.
CASSSNPGQITEAFF
TGTGCCAGCAGTTCCAACCCCGGACAGATCACTGAAGCTTTCTTT
>TRBV2|.|TRBJ2-1|once
CASSPYNEQFF
TGTGCCAGCAGTCCTTACAATGAGCAGTTCTTC
>TRBV18|.|TRBJ1-3|.
CASSPSGPGAGNTIYF
TGTGCCAGCTCACCAAGCGGGCCCGGGGCCGGAAACACCATATATTTT
>TRBV7-9|.|TRBJ1-4|once
CASSAQTGPMMFLFF
TGTGCCAGCAGCGCCCAGACAGGCCCTATGATGTTTCTGTTTTTT
>TRBV9|TRBD1|TRBJ2-6|.
CASSVGQSNSGANVLTF
TGTGCCAGCAGCGTGGGACAGTCCAACTCTGGGGCCAACGTCCTGACTTTC
>TRBV6-5|.|TRBJ2-7|.
CASSYSTGTYYEQYF
TGTGCCAGCAGTTACTCAACCGGGACATATTACGAGCAGTACTTC
>TRBV7-2|TRBD2|TRBJ2-3|.
CASSLGSGGAGYTQYF
TGTGCCAGCAGCTTAGGTAGCGGGGGGGCCGGATATACGCAGTATTTT
>TRBV11-1|TRBD2|TRBJ2-5|once
CASSSYPSGGEETQYF
TGTGCCAGCAGCTCCTATCCTAGCGGGGGGGAAGAGACCCAGTACTTC
>TRBV14|TRBD1|TRBJ1-2|.
CASSFRTGASYGYTF
TGTGCCAGCAGCTTTCGGACAGGGGCTTCCTATGGCTACACCTTC
>TRBV7-2|TRBD1|TRBJ2-1|once
CASSGRDRVVHEQFF
TGTGCCAGCAGCGGCCGGGACAGGGTGGTTCATGAGCAGTTCTTC
>TRBV11-2|.|TRBJ1-2|.
CASSLDRRGRGLDGYTF
TGTGCCAGCAGCTTAGATCGAAGGGGCCGAGGATTAGATGGCTACACCTTC
>TRBV9|TRBD2|TRBJ2-3|.
CASSGGLAGVYWSTDTQYF
TGTGCCAGCAGCGGAGGGCTAGCGGGGGTGTATTGGAGTACAGATACGCAGTATTTT